The TCR beta chain described here comes from a study of blood T cell repertoires in COVID-19. Whole-study context: From the United States, Italy and Spain came samples of acute and convalescent COVID-19.

Per the original methods: Counts of nucleated cells, estimated from reference gene primer amplification, were obtained. Clones were sequenced by immunoSEQ multiplex PCR, and TCRdb holds only the in-frame ones, with some missing. V, J and clone size were drawn from that table, and D and trimming were deduced from the DNA. The sample yields approximately 130,000 clones, around 85% seen once. The clonotype originates from a human donor in a cohort sampled during active COVID-19. Sequenced material: peripheral blood.

In DNA, the CDR3 is TGCGCCAGCTTGGGACTAGCGGGAGGGCCGGAGACCCAGTACTTC. It yields the protein CASLGLAGGPETQYF. This chain joins TRBV5-1 and TRBJ2-5; TRBD2 agrees at 16 bases. The CDR3 runs 15 residues. CDR1 and CDR2 from the germline V gene are SGHRS and YFSETQ. Trimming removed 7 bases from V and 5 bases from J; junction bases left unmatched: 5.